The next 3 T cell receptor beta chains were all read from a single sample in a study of T cell repertoires in cytomegalovirus infection. In TCRdb, the reads were re-called with MiXCR into one record per CDR3 protein. Altogether 200,000 to 300,000 distinct CDR3 sequences are present, about 12% being singletons, with the ten largest covering 1.5% to 2%. The sample was PBMCs. These receptors all stem from a human donor in good health (CMV status not recorded). Some clones in this sample may be carry-over from other donors' samples.

This clonotype was counted at least ten times. This chain links TRBV7-2 with TRBJ2-5; D ambiguous. V was cut by 0 bases and J by 0 bases, with 8 bases left in between. Germline assignment: CDR1 SGHTA and CDR2 FQGNSA. This CDR3 comprises 15 residues. The CDR3 region has the DNA TGTGCCAGCAGCTTAGCTGCCCCGTACCAAGAGACCCAGTACTTC. Protein sequence: CASSLAAPYQETQYF.

In its sample, this clonotype was seen many times. The chain links TRBV7-2 to TRBJ2-1; D unclear. V lost 1 base and J lost 6, with 7 bases in between. This CDR3 is 13 amino acids long. Germline V gene sequence: CDR1 SGHTA, CDR2 FQGNSA. CDR3 in amino acids: CASSLGRRNEQFF. CDR3 nucleotides: TGTGCCAGCAGCTTAGGACGCCGCAATGAGCAGTTCTTC.

The V gene is TRBV3-1, the J gene TRBJ2-7; 12 bases line up with TRBD2. This CDR3 contains 15 residues. The V gene's germline CDR1 is LGHDT and CDR2 YNNKEL (reference sequence). J was trimmed by 3 bases and V by 6 bases; bases with no gene match: 6. CDR3: CASRGPGLAGYEQYF. The CDR3, as DNA: TGTGCCAGCAGAGGGCCGGGACTAGCGGGCTACGAGCAGTACTTC.